The 28 T cell receptor beta chains presented below share a single source sample, sequenced in a study of T cells after posttransplantation cyclophosphamide. A marrow graft followed busulfan-fludarabine conditioning, with cyclophosphamide on days +3 and +4. TCRdb's copy holds only in-frame clones and misses some; the assay was immunoSEQ multiplex PCR. The data show about 3,100 clones, none appearing only once, with 28% held by the ten largest. Here the sequenced sample was PBMCs, taken 84 days after allogeneic stem cell transplant with posttransplant cyclophosphamide. These receptors originate from a female patient aged 40 to 55 who received an allogeneic stem cell transplant from a related donor, was CMV-positive, and had no GVHD. Some T cells may be graft donor cells.

This clone was seen ten or more times. The rearrangement uses TRBV5-5 and TRBJ1-5; tentative D call: TRBD1 (5 bases). The V gene's germline CDR1 is SGHKS and CDR2 YYEKEE (reference sequence). V was shortened by 1 base and J by 6 bases, with 8 bases between the two germline ends. CDR3 size: 13 residues. In nucleotides, the CDR3 is TGTGCCAGCAGCTTGTTTCAGGGTCAGCCCCAGCATTTT. Encoded protein: CASSLFQGQPQHF.

V is TRBV6-5 and J is TRBJ2-2; 13 nucleotides line up with TRBD2. The CDR3 runs 15 residues. V lost 5 bases to trimming and J lost 6 bases; unmatched junction nucleotides: 3. Germline loops: CDR1 MNHEY, CDR2 SVGAGI. The CDR3 DNA follows: TGTGCCAGCAGTCGCACTAGCGGGGGGGCCGGGGAGCTGTTTTTT. Translation gives CASSRTSGGAGELFF.

About this clone itself: A much larger clone differs by one base, so this may be a read error. At the DNA level, this CDR3 is encoded by other sequences in the same sample as well. The chain recombines TRBV9 with TRBJ2-7, with 9 bases identical to TRBD1. Per germline, CDR1 SGDLS and CDR2 YYNGEE. The CDR3 consists of 15 residues. The J segment lost 4 bases and the V segment lost 8 bases, leaving 13 bases of the junction unmatched. Here the CDR3 reads CASSFGQGTAYEQYF. The CDR3 DNA reads TGTGCCAGTAGTTTCGGACAGGGGACGGCATACGAGCAGTACTTC.

Ten or more counts support this clone. This sequence joins TRBV6-5 and TRBJ2-7, with 9 bases fitting TRBD1. Looked up from germline, CDR1 is MNHEY and CDR2 is SVGAGI. This CDR3 has 14 residues. After removal of 6 bases from V and 6 bases from J, the junction contained 9 bases not matched to a gene. CDR3 protein: CASRLGQGHGEQYF. Written as DNA, the CDR3 is TGTGCCAGCAGGCTGGGACAGGGCCACGGCGAGCAGTACTTC.

The chain recombines TRBV27 with TRBJ1-6; D call uncertain. The CDR3 has 14 amino acids. V lost 2 bases and J lost 9, with 11 bases in between. Germline V CDR1 and CDR2: MNHEY, SMNVEV (reference sequence). In DNA, the CDR3 is TGTGCCAGCAGTTTAACCCCCCCCGGTTCACCCCTCCACTTT. Translation: CASSLTPPGSPLHF.

This chain connects TRBV19 to TRBJ2-2; the D gene is possibly TRBD1 (5 bases). CDR3 length: 15 residues. The V end lost 2 bases, the J end lost 0 bases, and 7 bases lay between the germline ends. Germline V gives CDR1 LNHDA, CDR2 SQIVND (reference sequence). The CDR3 DNA is TGTGCCAGTAGTATACAGGGAACGAACACCGGGGAGCTGTTTTTT. Translated: CASSIQGTNTGELFF. The variable domain in full, completed from reference TRBV19 and TRBJ2-2, reads DGGITQSPKYLFRKEGQNVTLSCEQNLNHDAMYWYRQDPGQGLRLIYYSQIVNDFQKGDIAEGYSVSREKKESFPLTVTSAQKNPTAFYLCASSIQGTNTGELFFGEGSRLTVL.

This clone was observed at least ten times. The chain couples TRBV14 to TRBJ2-1; D possibly corresponds to TRBD2 (5 bases). The germline V and J ends were trimmed by 1 base and 10 bases, with 11 bases remaining between them. Germline CDR1 SGHDN, CDR2 FVKESK. The CDR3 consists of 13 residues. This CDR3 reads CASSQGRGKEQFF. CDR3 DNA sequence: TGTGCCAGCAGCCAAGGACGGGGTAAGGAGCAGTTCTTC.

Ten or more counts support this clone. This chain connects TRBV19 to TRBJ1-4, with D perhaps TRBD1 (5 bases). The CDR3 consists of 13 residues. V was clipped by 10 bases and J by 8 bases, with 17 bases between them. The germline V gene encodes CDR1 LNHDA and CDR2 SQIVND (reference sequence). The CDR3 here is CATVTPGFEKLFF. For the CDR3, the DNA is TGTGCCACCGTCACACCAGGGTTCGAAAAACTGTTTTTT.

Ten or more counts support this clone. The chain has TRBV6-5 and TRBJ1-2; 7 bases align to TRBD1. This CDR3 is 14 amino acids long. The V gene's germline CDR1 is MNHEY and CDR2 SVGAGI. The V segment lost 0 bases and the J segment 6 bases; nucleotides outside the gene matches: 4. CDR3 in DNA: TGTGCCAGCAGTTACTCTGGCAGGGGGGATGGCTACACCTTC. It encodes CASSYSGRGDGYTF.

This clone was seen at least ten times. The V gene is TRBV6-2 or TRBV6-3, the J gene TRBJ2-4; 14 bases fit TRBD2. Germline V gene lookup returns CDR1 MNHEY and CDR2 SVGEGT. The CDR3 is 18 amino acids. Trimming removed 4 bases from V and 4 bases from J; junction bases left unmatched: 9. In nucleotides, the CDR3 is TGTGCCAGCAGTTCCGGACTAGCGGGGGGCTGGGGTAAAAACATTCAGTACTTC. Its protein is CASSSGLAGGWGKNIQYF.

The sample holds many counts of this clone. J is TRBJ2-1 and V is TRBV6-4; 10 bases are shared with TRBD1. The J segment lost 8 bases and the V segment lost 6 bases, leaving 7 bases of the junction unmatched. CDR1 and CDR2 (germline): MRHNA, SNTAGT. The CDR3 contains 14 residues. CDR3 in amino acids: CASRRDRGADEQFF. CDR3 nucleotides: TGTGCCAGCAGACGGGACAGGGGTGCCGATGAGCAGTTCTTC.

This clone has a count of ten or more. The V gene is TRBV18, the J gene TRBJ2-7, with TRBD2 matching 9 bases. Germline V gene data show CDR1 as KGHSH and CDR2 as LQKENI. Germline trimming cut 0 bases from V and 7 bases from J; bases unmatched to any gene: 19. The CDR3 covers 19 residues. CDR3 DNA: TGTGCCAGCTCACCACCGGGAGCGGGGGGACGACCAGGGTTGAGGGAGCAGTACTTC. The encoded protein is CASSPPGAGGRPGLREQYF.

This CDR3 reads CASTPRGGTGVYF. The CDR3 coding sequence is TGTGCCAGCACTCCCCGTGGGGGGACAGGGGTATACTTC. The chain couples TRBV6-5 to TRBJ2-5; the match to TRBD1 covers 10 bases. Germline V gives CDR1 MNHEY, CDR2 SVGAGI. Unmatched junction bases numbered 13, after V lost 7 bases and J lost 14 bases. The CDR3 contains 13 residues.

The table lists this clone with a few counts. V usage is TRBV12-3 or TRBV12-4 and J usage is TRBJ1-1; D is possibly TRBD1 (5 bases). Trimming removed 6 bases at V and 1 base at J, with 18 bases between. CDR3 length: 16 amino acids. CDR3: CASSPPRGQANTEAFF. For the CDR3, the DNA is TGTGCCAGCAGCCCCCCGCGGGGCCAAGCGAACACTGAAGCTTTCTTT.

The sample holds many counts of this clone. Other nucleotide sequences from this sample produce the same CDR3. The chain has TRBV9 and TRBJ2-7; a possible D gene is TRBD1 (6 bases). From germline, CDR1 is SGDLS and CDR2 YYNGEE. Trimming took off 9 bases at V and 4 bases at J, with 23 bases between the two ends. The CDR3 sequence is 15 residues long. CDR3 amino acids: CAIIFKQGTAYEQYF. As DNA, the CDR3 is TGTGCCATTATTTTCAAGCAGGGGACGGCATACGAGCAGTACTTC.

This clone was picked up many times. The chain uses TRBV4-1 and TRBJ1-1, with no clear D. CDR1 is MGHRA, CDR2 YSYEKL, per germline. The CDR3 consists of 13 residues. The germline V and J ends were trimmed by 4 bases and 5 bases, with 11 bases remaining between them. The CDR3: CASSLATGTEAFF. The CDR3 DNA sequence: TGCGCCAGCAGCCTCGCGACGGGGACTGAAGCTTTCTTT.

This clone occurred many times. The chain has TRBV7-2 and TRBJ2-3; a weak D match, TRBD1 (7 bases). Trimming removed 8 bases at V and 4 bases at J, with 16 bases between. Germline loops: CDR1 SGHTA, CDR2 FQGNSA. The CDR3 sequence is 14 residues long. In DNA, the CDR3 is TGTGCCAGCGCTACAGGGGAGGTGGCAGATACGCAGTATTTT. Residues: CASATGEVADTQYF.

This clone has at least ten counts. This chain joins TRBV9 and TRBJ2-7; 10 nucleotides line up with TRBD1. The CDR3 is made up of 14 amino acids. The J segment lost 6 bases and the V segment lost 4 bases, leaving 7 bases of the junction unmatched. Germline assignment: CDR1 SGDLS and CDR2 YYNGEE. The CDR3 region is CASSPRDRGSEQYF. CDR3 sequence (DNA): TGTGCCAGCAGCCCCCGGGACAGGGGCTCCGAGCAGTACTTC.

This clone was counted ten times or more. The rearrangement links TRBV5-4 to TRBJ2-5; TRBD1 might be the D (6 bases). V was trimmed by 0 bases and J by 1 base, leaving 7 bases between them. CDR1 is SGHNT and CDR2 is YYREEE in the germline V gene (reference sequence). This CDR3 is 14 amino acids long. Here the CDR3 reads CASSLGGGQETQYF. The CDR3 coding sequence is TGTGCCAGCAGCTTGGGAGGGGGCCAAGAGACCCAGTACTTC.

In its sample, this clone was seen many times. The chain recombines TRBV4-1 with TRBJ2-5, with D perhaps TRBD1 (5 bases). Germline CDR1 is MGHRA and CDR2 is YSYEKL. The CDR3 is 15 amino acids. Trimming left V 2 bases short and J 4 bases short, with 14 bases between. CDR3 sequence (DNA): TGCGCCAGCAGCCAAAGGGGCCCACACGGAGAGACCCAGTACTTC. Translated: CASSQRGPHGETQYF.

This clone was recorded many times. The CDR3 loop is CASHVGQGGPVSNQPQHF. The CDR3 DNA follows: TGTGCCAGCCACGTGGGACAGGGGGGCCCAGTAAGCAATCAGCCCCAGCATTTT. The chain links TRBV19 to TRBJ1-5; TRBD1 matches 11 bases. Trimming took 9 bases from V and 1 from J; bases not matched to a gene: 14. Germline V lookup: CDR1 LNHDA, CDR2 SQIVND (reference sequence). The CDR3 contains 18 residues.

This clone is large (0.1 to 1%) by share. V is TRBV10-3 and J is TRBJ1-6; D gene uncertain. The CDR3 length is 16 residues. The V gene lost 0 bases and the J gene lost 4 bases, with 10 bases spanning the gap. The V gene's germline CDR1 is ENHRY and CDR2 SYGVKD. CDR3 protein: CAISESRQDYNSPLHF. The CDR3 DNA follows: TGTGCCATCAGTGAGTCAAGGCAGGATTATAATTCACCCCTCCACTTT.

By frequency in the sample, this clone is medium-sized. One junction end does not reproduce the germline sequence, and a read error may be involved. The chain carries TRBV2 and TRBJ2-7; 7 bases line up with TRBD1. Germline V CDR1 and CDR2: SNHLY, FYNNEI. CDR3 length: 16 residues. As DNA, the CDR3 is TGTGCCAGCAGAGAAGCTGACAGGGCGGGCTCCTACGAGCAGTACTTC. Residues: CASREADRAGSYEQYF. The whole variable domain, filled in from reference TRBV2 and TRBJ2-7, reads EPEVTQTPSHQVTQMGQEVILRCVPISNHLYFYWYRQILGQKVEFLVSFYNNEISEKSEIFDDQFSVERPDGSNFTLKIRSTKLEDSAMYFCASREADRAGSYEQYFGPGTRLTVT.

The sample holds many counts of this clone. The chain uses TRBV4-1 and TRBJ1-1; D may be TRBD1 (5 bases). The germline V and J ends were trimmed by 4 bases and 5 bases, with 23 bases remaining between them. CDR1 MGHRA and CDR2 YSYEKL come from the germline V gene. CDR3 size: 17 residues. The CDR3 is CASSPSGTPTRRTEAFF. The CDR3 DNA reads as TGCGCCAGCAGCCCATCCGGGACTCCAACGAGGAGGACTGAAGCTTTCTTT.

This clone has ten or more counts. The chain combines TRBV12-3 or TRBV12-4 with TRBJ1-5; weak D call: TRBD1 (5 bases). V gave up 5 bases and J gave up 2 bases, with 13 bases separating them. The CDR3 extends over 15 amino acids. Here the CDR3 reads CASSPRGYGNQPQHF. DNA of the CDR3: TGTGCCAGCAGTCCTCGGGGGTACGGCAATCAGCCCCAGCATTTT.

The table lists this clone with many counts. The chain couples TRBV28 to TRBJ1-2; 7 nucleotides line up with TRBD1. This CDR3 comprises 14 residues. V shed 6 bases, J shed 6 bases, and the junction held 10 bases outside the gene matches. The V gene's germline CDR1 is MDHEN and CDR2 SYDVKM. CDR3 protein: CASRRSGGLDGYTF. Here the CDR3 DNA reads TGTGCCAGCAGACGCTCAGGGGGTTTGGATGGCTACACCTTC.

This clone was found many times. V gene TRBV7-9 combines with J gene TRBJ2-7; TRBD1 matches 8 bases. Germline CDR1 and CDR2: SEHNR and FQNEAQ (reference sequence). V trimming: 5 bases; J trimming: 0 bases; junction bases outside the gene matches: 9. This CDR3 is 16 amino acids long. The CDR3: CASSPPDRGNSYEQYF. The CDR3 nucleotides read TGTGCCAGCAGCCCTCCCGACAGGGGAAACTCCTACGAGCAGTACTTC.

This clone was seen ten or more times. V is TRBV6-1 and J is TRBJ2-7; tentatively, D is TRBD1 (6 bases). V shed 10 bases and J shed 4 bases, with 11 bases lying between them. CDR1 is MNHNS and CDR2 is SASEGT in the germline V gene. The CDR3 runs 11 residues. The CDR3 here is CATLGQYEQYF. The CDR3 bases are TGTGCCACTCTAGGACAGTACGAGCAGTACTTC.